Sequencing of this T cell receptor (beta chain) was carried out in a study of cytomegalovirus exposure and HLA in healthy donors. Study-wide results and caveats: The classifier reportedly diagnosed cytomegalovirus status with high sensitivity and specificity. Later genetic work tied a missense DCLRE1C variant to beta-chain V and J trimming.

PCR used 60 Vbeta primers and 13 Jbeta primers. Libraries were prepared by immunoSEQ multiplex PCR; TCRdb keeps only in-frame clonotypes and omits some of them. The sample has about 200,000 clones; 70% to 80% are singletons. Deletions cut 2 bases from V and 9 bases from J, with 11 bases between. This CDR3 contains 12 residues. Germline CDR1 is MNHEY and CDR2 is SVGAGI. A word on this clone: As yet, its antigen is unknown.

This TCR was sampled from a male donor in good health and CMV-seropositive. Sequencing was carried out using PBMCs. This chain joins TRBV6-5 and TRBJ2-7, with a weak D call TRBD2 (5 bases). CDR3 residues: CASSYLSSGQYF. Here the CDR3 DNA reads TGTGCCAGCAGTTACCTCTCCAGCGGGCAGTACTTC.